The 18 T cell receptor beta chains below come from one sample, sequenced in a study of B cell selection in AIRE deficiency (dated by TCRdb to between 2018 and 2020). Libraries were constructed by the immunoSEQ multiplex PCR assay. In TCRdb, the immuneACCESS table is reduced to in-frame sequences with V and J assigned. These tables do not hold every clone; where another copy was compared, an unresolved V gene accounts for under half, and the others remain unexplained. This sample comprises approximately 18,000 clones, about 93% of them detected only once. The ten top clones hold about 1% of the sample. For sorting, regulatory T cells were defined as CD4+CD25hiCD127low/negative cells. What was sequenced was CD4+CD25+ Tregs sorted from PBMCs. All receptors derive from a human donor in good health.

The rearrangement joins TRBV6-5 to TRBJ1-5; 10 positions match TRBD1. After removal of 5 bases from V and 4 bases from J, the junction contained 2 bases not matched to a gene. CDR3 length: 14 amino acids. Germline CDR1 and CDR2: MNHEY and SVGAGI. Here the CDR3 DNA reads TGTGCCAGCAGTGGGACAGGGGCGAATCAGCCCCAGCATTTT. Translating it yields CASSGTGANQPQHF.

This sequence joins TRBV4-3 and TRBJ1-1; the D gene is possibly TRBD1 (5 bases). CDR1 is LGHNA, CDR2 YSLEER, per germline. This CDR3 spans 14 amino acids. Trimming removed 2 bases at V and 1 base at J, with 8 bases between. CDR3 nucleotide sequence: TGCGCCAGCAGCCAAAGCAGGGCGAACACTGAAGCTTTCTTT. Protein sequence: CASSQSRANTEAFF.

The V gene is TRBV27, the J gene TRBJ2-7; TRBD1 aligns across 8 bases. The V segment lost 5 bases and the J segment 3 bases; nucleotides outside the gene matches: 6. The CDR3 has 14 residues. Per the germline V gene, CDR1 is MNHEY and CDR2 is SMNVEV (reference sequence). The DNA of the CDR3 is TGTGCCAGCAGTCTGACAGGGGTCCTCTACGAGCAGTACTTC. Its translation is CASSLTGVLYEQYF.

This rearrangement joins TRBV7-9 to TRBJ1-5; possible D gene TRBD1, 6 bases. The CDR3 covers 13 residues. Germline values: CDR1 SEHNR, CDR2 FQNEAQ (reference sequence). V was pared by 5 bases and J by 5 bases, with 10 bases between. The CDR3 sequence: CASSQGSDQPQHF. As DNA, the CDR3 is TGTGCCAGCAGCCAGGGGAGCGATCAGCCCCAGCATTTT.

This chain joins TRBV27 and TRBJ2-2; D not resolved. From germline, CDR1 is MNHEY and CDR2 SMNVEV (reference sequence). V was trimmed by 4 bases and J by 2 bases, leaving 14 bases between them. The CDR3 extends over 16 amino acids. The CDR3 region is CASSSLVDFNTGELFF. CDR3 nucleotides: TGTGCCAGCAGTTCCCTAGTGGATTTCAACACCGGGGAGCTGTTTTTT.

V usage is TRBV19 and J usage is TRBJ2-1; 7 bases map to TRBD1. The CDR3 sequence is 15 residues long. CDR1 is LNHDA and CDR2 is SQIVND in the germline V gene (reference sequence). The J segment lost 2 bases and the V segment lost 6 bases, leaving 7 bases of the junction unmatched. The CDR3 loop reads CASRTSGTAYNEQFF. The CDR3 nucleotides are TGTGCCAGTAGAACCTCCGGGACAGCCTACAATGAGCAGTTCTTC.

Turning to this clone: At one end the junction does not follow the germline gene, possibly because of a read error. The chain has TRBV20-1 and TRBJ2-7; D unclear. The CDR3 contains 11 residues. Looked up from germline, CDR1 is DFQATT and CDR2 is SNEGSKA (reference sequence). Here the CDR3 reads CSVRGMAEQYF. The CDR3 DNA is TGCAGTGTTAGAGGTATGGCCGAGCAGTACTTC.

The chain links TRBV7-2 to TRBJ2-7; 8 bases are a match to TRBD1. After removal of 2 bases from V and 0 bases from J, the junction contained 6 bases not matched to a gene. Germline CDR1 and CDR2: SGHTA and FQGNSA. This CDR3 has 16 amino acids. The CDR3 region has the DNA TGTGCCAGCAGCTTAACCGGGACAGGACTCTCCTACGAGCAGTACTTC. Amino acid sequence: CASSLTGTGLSYEQYF.

The rearrangement links TRBV4-1 to TRBJ2-3, with D maybe TRBD2 (6 bases). CDR1 is MGHRA and CDR2 is YSYEKL in the germline V gene. V lost 4 bases, J lost 4 bases, and 18 bases lay in between. The CDR3 is 16 residues long. CDR3 DNA: TGCGCCAGCAGCCCGGAGGAGGGAGTGCTGGCAGATACGCAGTATTTT. Residues: CASSPEEGVLADTQYF.

V is TRBV11-2 and J is TRBJ2-7, with TRBD2 matching 10 bases. V dropped 0 bases and J dropped 6; count of bases not matched to a gene: 8. The CDR3 contains 16 residues. Germline assignment: CDR1 SGHAT and CDR2 FQNNGV. CDR3 DNA sequence: TGTGCCAGCAGCTTAGATATGATAGCGGGAGGAGTCGAGCAGTACTTC. This translates into CASSLDMIAGGVEQYF. Full variable domain (outside the CDR3, taken from reference TRBV11-2 and TRBJ2-7): EAGVAQSPRYKIIEKRQSVAFWCNPISGHATLYWYQQILGQGPKLLIQFQNNGVVDDSQLPKDRFSAERLKGVDSTLKIQPAKLEDSAVYLCASSLDMIAGGVEQYFGPGTRLTVT.

The V gene is TRBV27, the J gene TRBJ1-1, with D hard to call. Between the trimmed V and J ends, which lost 1 base and 8 bases, there was a span of 11 bases. In germline, CDR1 is MNHEY, CDR2 SMNVEV (reference sequence). This CDR3 has 13 amino acids. The CDR3 bases are TGTGCCAGCAGTTTATTGGCGGCCACCGAAGCTTTCTTT. This encodes CASSLLAATEAFF.

The chain uses TRBV6-5 and TRBJ2-2, with D unresolved. From germline, CDR1 is MNHEY and CDR2 SVGAGI. The germline V and J ends were trimmed by 6 bases and 0 bases, with 8 bases remaining between them. The CDR3 totals 14 residues. The CDR3 protein is CASRGLTNTGELFF. CDR3 nucleotides: TGTGCCAGCAGAGGCCTTACGAACACCGGGGAGCTGTTTTTT.

The rearrangement links TRBV18 to TRBJ1-2, with a weak D call TRBD1 (5 bases). CDR1 is KGHSH and CDR2 is LQKENI in the germline V gene. This CDR3 comprises 12 residues. Trimming shortened V by 5 bases and J by 5 bases, and 9 bases separated the two germline ends. The CDR3 bases are TGTGCCAGCTCAGACAGATTATATGGCTACACCTTC. This sequence encodes CASSDRLYGYTF.

The chain joins TRBV7-9 to TRBJ2-3; D is uncertain. Trimming left V 5 bases short and J 6 bases short, with 9 bases between. The germline V gene encodes CDR1 SEHNR and CDR2 FQNEAQ (reference sequence). The CDR3 is 12 residues long. The CDR3 here is CASSPEADTQYF. The CDR3 nucleotides read TGTGCCAGCAGCCCAGAAGCGGATACGCAGTATTTT.

This clone has only one observation. The chain has TRBV18 and TRBJ1-3; D not certain. This CDR3 spans 14 amino acids. V lost 2 bases and J 1 base, leaving 6 bases between the germline ends. CDR1 and CDR2 (germline): KGHSH, LQKENI. CDR3 in amino acids: CASSPGPSGNTIYF. The CDR3 DNA is TGTGCCAGCTCACCAGGACCGTCTGGAAACACCATATATTTT.

J is TRBJ2-7 and V is TRBV7-9, with TRBD1 matching 9 bases. Per germline, CDR1 SEHNR and CDR2 FQNEAQ (reference sequence). This CDR3 region has 16 residues. The J segment lost 9 bases and the V segment lost 4 bases, leaving 16 bases of the junction unmatched. The chain's CDR3 is CASSYLSGQGPPGQYF. The CDR3 DNA sequence: TGTGCCAGCAGCTACCTTTCGGGACAGGGTCCCCCGGGGCAGTACTTC. The full variable domain, rest sourced from reference TRBV7-9 and TRBJ2-7, is DTGVSQNPRHKITKRGQNVTFRCDPISEHNRLYWYRQTLGQGPEFLTYFQNEAQLEKSRLLSDRFSAERPKGSFSTLEIQRTEQGDSAMYLCASSYLSGQGPPGQYFGPGTRLTVT.

This rearrangement joins TRBV5-1 to TRBJ1-6; D ambiguous. In germline, CDR1 is SGHRS, CDR2 YFSETQ. The CDR3 spans 15 residues. V was pared by 2 bases and J by 0 bases, with 6 bases between. Here the CDR3 reads CASSFASSYNSPLHF. The CDR3, as DNA: TGCGCCAGCAGCTTTGCGAGCTCCTATAATTCACCCCTCCACTTT. The whole variable domain, remainder taken from reference TRBV5-1 and TRBJ1-6, is KAGVTQTPRYLIKTRGQQVTLSCSPISGHRSVSWYQQTPGQGLQFLFEYFSETQRNKGNFPGRFSGRQFSNSRSEMNVSTLELGDSALYLCASSFASSYNSPLHFGNGTRLTVT.

This chain connects TRBV2 to TRBJ2-1; D gene uncertain. The CDR3 is 11 amino acids. CDR1 is SNHLY and CDR2 is FYNNEI in the germline V gene. Trimming left V 5 bases short and J 9 bases short, with 8 bases between. The CDR3 DNA reads TGTGCCAGCAGTAGAGCTGTTGAGCAGTTCTTC. It is translated as CASSRAVEQFF.